The next 27 T cell receptor beta chains were all read from a single sample in a study of T cells in Graves' hyperthyroidism and ophthalmopathy. RNA transcripts were the template for amplifying TCR beta CDR3 regions. In the first-round RT-PCR of the TCR CDR3, the HTBI primer set was used. TCRdb itself ran the multiplex PCR reads through MiXCR, one entry per CDR3 protein. The sample contains about half a million distinct CDR3 sequences, about 20% of which appear only once. Material: blood. These receptors originate from a woman in her 70s with Graves' ophthalmopathy.

V is TRBV4-1 and J is TRBJ1-1; 8 positions match TRBD1. The CDR3 sequence is 14 residues long. V dropped 1 base and J dropped 6; count of bases not matched to a gene: 4. Germline V gene lookup returns CDR1 MGHRA and CDR2 YSYEKL. CDR3 DNA: TGCGCCAGCAGCCAAGTCAGGGGGCGGCCTGAAGCTTTCTTT. Amino acids: CASSQVRGRPEAFF.

This clonotype showed up many times. The chain links TRBV6-2 or TRBV6-3 to TRBJ2-1; D gene ambiguous. The germline V gene encodes CDR1 MNHEY and CDR2 SVGEGT. The CDR3 spans 14 residues. V was shortened by 2 bases and J by 3 bases, with 8 bases between the two germline ends. The DNA of the CDR3 is TGTGCCAGCAGTTACGGCGGTTTCTACAATGAGCAGTTCTTC. This codes for CASSYGGFYNEQFF.

The rearrangement joins TRBV7-9 to TRBJ2-2, with a tentative D call TRBD1 (5 bases). The germline V gene has CDR1 SEHNR and CDR2 FQNEAQ (reference sequence). CDR3 length: 15 residues. V dropped 5 bases and J dropped 4 bases, with 14 bases sitting between them. The CDR3 loop is CASSPSQQGTGELFF. Here the CDR3 DNA reads TGTGCCAGCAGCCCCAGCCAGCAGGGCACCGGGGAGCTGTTTTTT.

This clonotype was recorded many times. The J gene is TRBJ2-3, the V gene TRBV7-3; TRBD2 matches 12 bases. J lost 2 bases, V lost 5 bases, and 5 bases had no gene match. Germline V gene lookup returns CDR1 SGHTA and CDR2 FQGTGA. This CDR3 region has 16 residues. In nucleotides, the CDR3 is TGTGCCAGCAGCAAAGGACTAGCGGGACCCACAGATACGCAGTATTTT. It encodes CASSKGLAGPTDTQYF. The full variable domain, completed using reference TRBV7-3 and TRBJ2-3, is GAGVSQTPSNKVTEKGKYVELRCDPISGHTALYWYRQSLGQGPEFLIYFQGTGAADDSGLPNDRFFAVRPEGSVSTLKIQRTERGDSAVYLCASSKGLAGPTDTQYFGPGTRLTVL.

The V call is TRBV6-1, the J call TRBJ2-1, with 11 nucleotides matching TRBD2. V lost 6 bases, J lost 9 bases, and 4 bases stayed unmatched. This CDR3 spans 13 amino acids. Germline values: CDR1 MNHNS, CDR2 SASEGT. The CDR3 DNA reads TGTGCCAGCAGGACTAGCGGGATGGTTGAGCAGTTCTTC. Translated, it gives CASRTSGMVEQFF.

This clonotype has more than one count but fewer than ten. This sequence joins TRBV5-1 and TRBJ1-1; D gene uncertain. Germline V CDR1 and CDR2: SGHRS, YFSETQ. Trimming shortened V by 4 bases and J by 2 bases, and 12 bases separated the two germline ends. The CDR3 consists of 14 residues. CDR3: CASSLDLGNTEAFF. The CDR3 region has the DNA TGCGCCAGCAGCCTGGATCTGGGAAACACTGAAGCTTTCTTT.

The V gene is TRBV18, the J gene TRBJ1-5; possibly TRBD1 for D (5 bases). CDR1 and CDR2 from the germline V gene are KGHSH and LQKENI. V was trimmed by 6 bases and J by 3 bases, leaving 18 bases between them. This CDR3 spans 16 amino acids. CDR3 region: CASSLAGTRDNQPQHF. The CDR3 DNA is TGTGCCAGCTCCCTAGCCGGGACGAGGGACAATCAGCCCCAGCATTTT. The variable domain in full, with the rest retrieved from reference TRBV18 and TRBJ1-5, is NAGVMQNPRHLVRRRGQEARLRCSPMKGHSHVYWYRQLPEEGLKFMVYLQKENIIDESGMPKERFSAEFPKEGPSILRIQQVVRGDSAAYFCASSLAGTRDNQPQHFGDGTRLSIL.

CDR3 in amino acids: CASSQSAVSGNTIYF. The CDR3 DNA is TGTGCCAGCAGCCAATCGGCAGTCTCTGGAAACACCATATATTTT. V gene TRBV3-1 combines with J gene TRBJ1-3; no definite D call. The germline CDR1 and CDR2 sequences are LGHDT and YNNKEL (reference sequence). This CDR3 spans 15 amino acids. The V end lost 2 bases, the J end lost 0 bases, and 8 bases lay between the germline ends.

The CDR3 protein is CASSENLGTATEAFF. The CDR3 DNA reads as TGTGCCAGCAGTGAAAATCTCGGGACAGCAACTGAAGCTTTCTTT. The rearrangement uses TRBV6-1 and TRBJ1-1, with 7 bases identical to TRBD1. Trimming removed 2 bases from V and 5 bases from J; junction bases left unmatched: 8. The germline V gene has CDR1 MNHNS and CDR2 SASEGT. There are 15 residues in the CDR3.

Only one count was recorded for this clonotype. The gene calls are TRBV25-1 and TRBJ2-7; TRBD2 matches at 7 bases. Germline CDR1 MGHDK, CDR2 SYGVNS. J gave up 7 bases and V 8 bases, and 11 bases lay outside the gene matches. The CDR3 sequence is 13 residues long. In nucleotides, the CDR3 is TGTGCCAGCGGGAGCCTGGGAGCGGGGGAGCAGTACTTC. It translates to CASGSLGAGEQYF.

This chain uses TRBV20-1 with TRBJ2-3; D is possibly TRBD2 (6 bases). This CDR3 region has 15 residues. Germline V gene lookup returns CDR1 DFQATT and CDR2 SNEGSKA (reference sequence). With 0 bases removed from V and 1 base from J, the gap between germline ends came to 11 bases. The CDR3 region has the DNA TGCAGTGCTAGAGATCTTTCTAGCGGCACAGATACGCAGTATTTT. Translated: CSARDLSSGTDTQYF.

This clonotype occurred a few times. The V and J genes are TRBV28 and TRBJ1-4, with D perhaps TRBD1 (5 bases). The CDR3 covers 14 residues. Germline V gives CDR1 MDHEN, CDR2 SYDVKM. The V end lost 2 bases, the J end lost 6 bases, and 10 bases lay between the germline ends. The CDR3 sequence: CASSLRGRDEKLFF. CDR3 nucleotides: TGTGCCAGCAGTTTACGGGGCAGGGATGAAAAACTGTTTTTT.

This clonotype came up a few times. This chain links TRBV20-1 with TRBJ2-1; 7 nucleotides align to TRBD2. V was pared by 0 bases and J by 6 bases, with 8 bases of the junction left unmatched. Looked up from germline, CDR1 is DFQATT and CDR2 is SNEGSKA (reference sequence). This CDR3 has 15 residues. The DNA for the CDR3 is TGCAGTGCTAGAGATATAAAGCGGGATCCCAATGAGCAGTTCTTC. Translating it yields CSARDIKRDPNEQFF.

This chain connects TRBV24-1 to TRBJ2-7; a weak D match, TRBD2 (5 bases). Germline CDR1 reads KGHDR; CDR2 reads SFDVKD. This CDR3 has 12 amino acids. Trimming removed 2 bases from V and 7 bases from J, with 8 bases in between. This CDR3 reads CATSDSPGEQYF. CDR3 DNA sequence: TGTGCCACCAGTGATTCACCGGGGGAGCAGTACTTC.

This clonotype appeared a few times. V is TRBV19 and J is TRBJ1-1; TRBD1 matches at 10 bases. Germline assignment: CDR1 LNHDA and CDR2 SQIVND (reference sequence). J lost 4 bases, V lost 6 bases, and 11 bases had no gene match. The CDR3 is made up of 16 amino acids. The CDR3 spells CASSPDRGSGGTEAFF. For the CDR3, the DNA is TGTGCCAGTAGCCCGGACAGGGGGTCAGGTGGCACTGAAGCTTTCTTT.

This chain links TRBV10-3 with TRBJ2-7; no reliable D call. CDR1 ENHRY and CDR2 SYGVKD come from the germline V gene. The V gene lost 3 bases and the J gene lost 6 bases, with 18 bases spanning the gap. CDR3 length: 15 residues. This chain's CDR3 is CAISDPTSRLIEQYF. The DNA of the CDR3 is TGTGCCATCAGTGATCCCACGTCGAGGTTGATCGAGCAGTACTTC.

The V and J genes are TRBV19 and TRBJ1-2; D is unresolved. The CDR3 runs to 14 residues. The V gene lost 5 bases and the J gene lost 5 bases, with 15 bases spanning the gap. Germline CDR1 reads LNHDA; CDR2 reads SQIVND (reference sequence). For the CDR3, the DNA is TGTGCCAGTAGTCCGTACCCTGAGAATTATGGCTACACCTTC. Protein sequence: CASSPYPENYGYTF.

The rearrangement joins TRBV19 to TRBJ2-1; TRBD2 matches 13 bases. Germline CDR1 is LNHDA and CDR2 is SQIVND (reference sequence). CDR3 length: 16 amino acids. V lost 6 bases and J lost 4; bases outside the gene matches: 6. As DNA, the CDR3 is TGTGCCAGTAGCCGGACTAGCGGGAGTACATACAATGAGCAGTTCTTC. Translation gives CASSRTSGSTYNEQFF.

The CDR3 protein is CASKVQGYNEQFF. In nucleotides, the CDR3 is TGTGCCAGTAAAGTACAGGGCTACAATGAGCAGTTCTTC. The chain links TRBV19 to TRBJ2-1; a possible D gene is TRBD1 (6 bases). CDR3 length equals 13 residues. CDR1 is LNHDA and CDR2 is SQIVND in the germline V gene (reference sequence). The V and J ends lost 7 bases and 3 bases respectively, with 10 bases between them.

This chain joins TRBV6-2 or TRBV6-3 and TRBJ2-7, with D possibly being TRBD2 (6 bases). The length of the CDR3 is 17 residues. V was pared by 6 bases and J by 1 base, with 22 bases between. CDR1 and CDR2 (germline): MNHEY, SVGEGT. This CDR3 is CASSRRRGAVASYEQYF. The CDR3 DNA is TGTGCCAGCAGCCGCAGGAGGGGAGCGGTAGCATCCTACGAGCAGTACTTC.

This clonotype has a count of ten or more. The V call is TRBV11-2, the J call TRBJ1-2, with 7 bases lining up with TRBD1. The ends lost 3 bases at V and 6 bases at J; junction bases unmatched: 7. CDR3 length equals 14 residues. CDR1 SGHAT and CDR2 FQNNGV come from the germline V gene. CDR3 nucleotide sequence: TGTGCCAGCAGCTTCACCGGGACAGAGAATGGCTACACCTTC. Residues: CASSFTGTENGYTF.

This clonotype was recorded at least ten times. The rearrangement links TRBV5-1 to TRBJ2-3; D may be TRBD2 (6 bases). Germline lookup yields CDR1 SGHRS and CDR2 YFSETQ. Trimming removed 1 base from V and 2 bases from J, with 11 bases in between. This CDR3 contains 15 residues. The CDR3 loop reads CASSLQGLPTDTQYF. Here the CDR3 DNA reads TGCGCCAGCAGCTTGCAGGGACTTCCCACAGATACGCAGTATTTT. The full variable domain, with the rest looked up from reference TRBV5-1 and TRBJ2-3, is KAGVTQTPRYLIKTRGQQVTLSCSPISGHRSVSWYQQTPGQGLQFLFEYFSETQRNKGNFPGRFSGRQFSNSRSEMNVSTLELGDSALYLCASSLQGLPTDTQYFGPGTRLTVL.

The rearrangement joins TRBV24-1 to TRBJ2-1; 7 nucleotides match TRBD2. This CDR3 has 14 amino acids. V gave up 5 bases and J gave up 4 bases; unmatched junction bases: 4. The germline V gene encodes CDR1 KGHDR and CDR2 SFDVKD. In nucleotides, the CDR3 is TGTGCCACCAGTGCGGCTAGCGGTTACAATGAGCAGTTCTTC. Translation: CATSAASGYNEQFF.

Regarding this clonotype: The germline gene is not matched at one end of the junction; a read error may be the cause. The chain carries TRBV7-2 and TRBJ2-3; 10 bases agree with TRBD2. The CDR3 runs to 15 residues. Germline values: CDR1 SGHTA, CDR2 FQGNSA. CDR3: CASTLAGGPTDTQYF. CDR3 in DNA: TGTGCCAGCACCTTAGCGGGAGGCCCCACAGATACGCAGTATTTT.

The chain employs TRBV7-2 and TRBJ2-2, with 13 bases lining up with TRBD2. CDR3 length: 17 residues. The J segment lost 4 bases and the V segment lost 5 bases, leaving 7 bases of the junction unmatched. Germline CDR1 reads SGHTA; CDR2 reads FQGNSA. CDR3 DNA sequence: TGTGCCAGCAGCAGGTGGACTAGCGGGAGCCCCACCGGGGAGCTGTTTTTT. Translated, it gives CASSRWTSGSPTGELFF.

The gene calls are TRBV3-1 and TRBJ2-1; TRBD2 aligns across 7 bases. Germline V lookup: CDR1 LGHDT, CDR2 YNNKEL (reference sequence). J gave up 4 bases and V 3 bases, and 15 bases lay outside the gene matches. The CDR3 is made up of 18 amino acids. CDR3 sequence reads: CASSHPPRWEGQYNEQFF. The CDR3 bases are TGTGCCAGCAGCCATCCCCCTCGGTGGGAGGGCCAATACAATGAGCAGTTCTTC.

The V gene is TRBV20-1, the J gene TRBJ2-3; TRBD2 matches 7 bases. V lost 0 bases and J lost 5; bases outside the gene matches: 5. CDR1 is DFQATT and CDR2 is SNEGSKA in the germline V gene (reference sequence). This CDR3 is 14 amino acids long. CDR3 coding DNA: TGCAGTGCTAGAGACTGGAGCGGGAAAGATACGCAGTATTTT. Translation: CSARDWSGKDTQYF.